The next 26 T cell receptor beta chains were all read from a single sample in a study of T cells in Graves' hyperthyroidism and ophthalmopathy. Amplification of TCR beta CDR3 regions used RNA as the template. In the first-round RT-PCR of the TCR CDR3, the HTBI primer set was used. TCRdb reprocessed the multiplex PCR reads via MiXCR and lists one record per CDR3 protein. The table lists over 700,000 distinct CDR3 sequences, 30% to 40% of them singletons. The sample was blood. The receptors derive from a woman aged 40 to 50 with Graves' hyperthyroidism.

The chain uses TRBV6-5 and TRBJ1-2, with D perhaps TRBD1 (6 bases). This CDR3 contains 16 residues. Trimming stripped 0 bases from V and 8 bases from J, with 19 bases between. Germline loops: CDR1 MNHEY, CDR2 SVGAGI. The CDR3 loop is CASSYSPGARSEGYTF. DNA for the CDR3: TGTGCCAGCAGTTACTCACCGGGGGCGCGGTCTGAAGGCTACACCTTC.

This clonotype showed up just a few times. The genes are TRBV7-3 and TRBJ1-1; D might be TRBD1 (5 bases). The CDR3 totals 14 residues. V was clipped by 1 base and J by 7 bases, with 13 bases between them. The germline V gene encodes CDR1 SGHTA and CDR2 FQGTGA. CDR3 in DNA: TGTGCCAGCAGCTTAAACGCGGGACCCAGTGAAGCTTTCTTT. This translates into CASSLNAGPSEAFF.

This clonotype was seen more than once but under ten times. The chain has TRBV7-6 and TRBJ2-2, with TRBD1 matching 8 bases. The CDR3 runs to 16 residues. CDR1 is SGHVS and CDR2 is FNYEAQ in the germline V gene. With V trimmed by 5 bases and J by 1 base, 6 bases remained unmatched. The CDR3: CASSPQGQGNTGELFF. The CDR3 DNA sequence: TGTGCCAGCAGCCCGCAAGGACAGGGGAACACCGGGGAGCTGTTTTTT.

This clonotype was seen more than once but under ten times. At one end the junction does not follow the germline gene, possibly because of a read error. This chain connects TRBV10-3 to TRBJ1-5, with D hard to call. This CDR3 spans 14 amino acids. Looked up from germline, CDR1 is ENHRY and CDR2 is SYGVKD. The CDR3 spells CASSSSGSNQPQHF. The CDR3 DNA follows: TGTGCCAGCAGTTCGTCGGGTAGCAATCAGCCCCAGCATTTT.

With respect to this clonotype: Since no conserved phenylalanine or tryptophan closes the CDR3, a read error is the likely cause. The chain carries TRBV6-2 or TRBV6-3 and TRBJ1-1, with D possibly matching TRBD1 (6 bases). The CDR3 totals 14 residues. Germline V lookup: CDR1 MNHEY, CDR2 SVGEGT. Trimming left V 5 bases short and J 1 base short, with 11 bases between. The CDR3 is CASSLYRENTEAFL. The CDR3 DNA reads as TGTGCCAGCAGTCTCTACAGGGAGAACACTGAAGCTTTCCTT.

The V call is TRBV12-3 or TRBV12-4, the J call TRBJ1-2; 9 bases align to TRBD1. After removal of 6 bases from V and 8 bases from J, the junction contained 13 bases not matched to a gene. The CDR3 extends over 15 amino acids. DNA for the CDR3: TGTGCCAGCAGGGTATGGGACAGGGATTTGAGGGGCTACACCTTC. This translates into CASRVWDRDLRGYTF.

The sample holds many counts of this clonotype. This chain uses TRBV7-9 with TRBJ1-2, with 11 bases identical to TRBD1. The CDR3 has 15 amino acids. Trimming cost V 5 bases and J 8 bases; bases outside gene matches: 10. The germline gives CDR1 SEHNR, CDR2 FQNEAQ (reference sequence). The DNA for the CDR3 is TGTGCCAGCAGCCTCGGACAGGGGGCGCTCCGGGGCTACACCTTC. Residues: CASSLGQGALRGYTF.

This clonotype was counted many times. The chain employs TRBV10-3 and TRBJ2-6; no definite D call. The germline V gene encodes CDR1 ENHRY and CDR2 SYGVKD. Trimming shortened V by 10 bases and J by 0 bases, and 10 bases separated the two germline ends. CDR3 length: 14 residues. CDR3 region: CASSDTSGANVLTF. In DNA form, the CDR3 reads TGTGCCAGCAGCGACACCTCTGGGGCCAACGTCCTGACTTTC.

Turning to this clonotype: A much larger clone lies a single base off, so this may be a read error. The chain recombines TRBV5-5 with TRBJ1-5; TRBD1 agrees at 7 bases. The assigned J gene may be wrong: the sequence end matches TRBJ2-3 better. CDR3 length: 13 amino acids. CDR1 is SGHKS, CDR2 YYEKEE, per germline (reference sequence). The CDR3 here is CASSSGTDQPQYF. The CDR3 nucleotides are TGTGCCAGCAGCTCGGGGACAGATCAGCCCCAGTATTTT.

This rearrangement joins TRBV5-6 to TRBJ2-6; 7 nucleotides agree with TRBD1. The CDR3 loop spans 13 amino acids. V lost 4 bases, J lost 9 bases, and 4 bases stayed unmatched. The germline CDR1 and CDR2 sequences are SGHDT and YYEEEE. The CDR3 protein is CASSRQGNNVLTF. Written as DNA, the CDR3 is TGTGCCAGCAGCCGACAGGGAAACAACGTCCTGACTTTC.

This clonotype was counted at least ten times. The chain couples TRBV29-1 to TRBJ2-2, with D hard to call. The CDR3 runs 13 residues. V lost 7 bases, J lost 4 bases, and 13 bases lay in between. Germline CDR1 reads SQVTM; CDR2 reads ANQGSEA. The CDR3 region has the DNA TGCAGCGCGAGTCGGGCCTTCACCGGGGAGCTGTTTTTT. It codes for CSASRAFTGELFF.

This clonotype was detected ten times or more. This chain joins TRBV10-3 and TRBJ1-5; TRBD1 agrees at 7 bases. Germline CDR1 ENHRY, CDR2 SYGVKD. The CDR3 sequence is 13 residues long. J lost 9 bases, V lost 9 bases, and 11 bases had no gene match. CDR3 sequence reads: CAIQRDSSWPQHF. The CDR3 DNA reads TGTGCCATTCAACGGGACAGTTCATGGCCCCAGCATTTT.

The genes are TRBV20-1 and TRBJ1-1; D gene ambiguous. Per germline, CDR1 DFQATT and CDR2 SNEGSKA (reference sequence). V was shortened by 6 bases and J by 7 bases, with 15 bases between the two germline ends. This CDR3 contains 12 residues. CDR3 bases: TGCAGTGCCCGAACCCCCTCCATTGAAGCTTTCTTT. It is translated as CSARTPSIEAFF.

This clonotype was found many times. The V call is TRBV9, the J call TRBJ1-3; D gene uncertain. This CDR3 comprises 14 residues. Germline V lookup: CDR1 SGDLS, CDR2 YYNGEE. The V end lost 3 bases, the J end lost 5 bases, and 12 bases lay between the germline ends. Here the CDR3 reads CASSADGSRNTIYF. Here the CDR3 DNA reads TGTGCCAGCAGCGCGGACGGGAGCCGAAACACCATATATTTT.

This clonotype occurred many times. The rearrangement uses TRBV29-1 and TRBJ2-7; 8 positions match TRBD1. The CDR3 spans 13 residues. The J segment lost 6 bases and the V segment lost 2 bases, leaving 6 bases of the junction unmatched. Germline CDR1 SQVTM, CDR2 ANQGSEA. DNA for the CDR3: TGCAGCGTTGAACAGGGGGCTCGAGGCGAGCAGTACTTC. This gives the protein CSVEQGARGEQYF.

A remark on this clonotype: A clone one base away is much larger, so this may be a read error. The chain joins TRBV2 to TRBJ1-2; maybe TRBD1 (6 bases). Per the germline V gene, CDR1 is SNHLY and CDR2 is FYNNEI. This CDR3 has 13 amino acids. The DNA of the CDR3 is TGTGCCAGCAGTGTGGGGACAAACTATGGCCACACCTTC. Its protein product is CASSVGTNYGHTF.

This clonotype was seen ten or more times. V usage is TRBV10-3 and J usage is TRBJ1-1, with D perhaps matching TRBD1 (6 bases). Germline loops: CDR1 ENHRY, CDR2 SYGVKD. Trimming left V 7 bases short and J 4 bases short, with 13 bases between. CDR3 length: 13 residues. The CDR3 sequence: CAINSDSGTEAFF. The CDR3 DNA is TGTGCCATCAACTCGGACAGTGGCACTGAAGCTTTCTTT.

The chain has TRBV4-1 and TRBJ1-2; a weak D match, TRBD1 (6 bases). The CDR3 has 13 residues. CDR1 is MGHRA and CDR2 is YSYEKL in the germline V gene. V dropped 3 bases and J dropped 4 bases, with 9 bases sitting between them. This chain's CDR3 is CASSQGRGYGYTF. As DNA, the CDR3 is TGCGCCAGCAGCCAGGGCAGGGGCTATGGCTACACCTTC.

At least ten counts were recorded for this clonotype. At one end, the junction sequence differs from germline, possibly due to a read error. This sequence joins TRBV9 and TRBJ2-7; tentatively, D is TRBD2 (5 bases). This CDR3 has 13 residues. Germline V gives CDR1 SGDLS, CDR2 YYNGEE. The CDR3: CASSVEGSYEQYF. DNA for the CDR3: TGTGCCAGCAGTGTAGAGGGTTCCTACGAGCAGTACTTC.

This clonotype was picked up many times. V gene TRBV29-1 combines with J gene TRBJ2-7, with D hard to call. Trimming took 5 bases from V and 5 from J, leaving 10 bases between them. This CDR3 contains 11 residues. CDR1 is SQVTM, CDR2 ANQGSEA, per germline. The CDR3 sequence: CSVLAGNEQYF. CDR3 coding DNA: TGCAGCGTTCTCGCAGGAAACGAGCAGTACTTC.

This clonotype has only one observation. The rearrangement links TRBV6-5 to TRBJ2-7; D is unresolved. The CDR3 sequence is 13 residues long. CDR1 and CDR2 (germline): MNHEY, SVGAGI. Trimming cost V 7 bases and J 2 bases, with 12 bases left between them. The CDR3 sequence is CASNGEPPYEQYF. In nucleotides, the CDR3 is TGTGCCAGCAATGGAGAGCCACCCTACGAGCAGTACTTC.

This clonotype has at least ten counts. The genes are TRBV29-1 and TRBJ1-6; D is unresolved. The CDR3 has 13 residues. Trimming removed 7 bases from V and 5 bases from J, with 12 bases in between. Germline values: CDR1 SQVTM, CDR2 ANQGSEA. The CDR3, as DNA: TGCAGCGCAAGAGCCCAAGATAATTCACCCCTCCACTTT. The encoded protein is CSARAQDNSPLHF.

This clonotype was picked up a small number of times. This CDR3 reads CSSPRQGNTEAFF. The DNA of the CDR3 is TGCAGCTCCCCTAGACAGGGGAACACTGAAGCTTTCTTT. The chain links TRBV20-1 to TRBJ1-1; TRBD1 agrees at 7 bases. The CDR3 is 13 amino acids. The germline V gene has CDR1 DFQATT and CDR2 SNEGSKA (reference sequence).

This rearrangement joins TRBV7-9 to TRBJ1-6, with no clear D. This CDR3 contains 15 residues. V was pared by 5 bases and J by 7 bases, with 15 bases between. Germline loops: CDR1 SEHNR, CDR2 FQNEAQ (reference sequence). As DNA, the CDR3 is TGTGCCAGCAGCGCCGTTGGGGTCCTGAATTCACCCCTCCACTTT. Amino acid sequence: CASSAVGVLNSPLHF. The full variable domain, completed using reference TRBV7-9 and TRBJ1-6, is DTGVSQNPRHKITKRGQNVTFRCDPISEHNRLYWYRQTLGQGPEFLTYFQNEAQLEKSRLLSDRFSAERPKGSFSTLEIQRTEQGDSAMYLCASSAVGVLNSPLHFGNGTRLTVT.

This clonotype turned up a few times. This rearrangement joins TRBV12-3 or TRBV12-4 to TRBJ2-2; perhaps TRBD1 as D (7 bases). V gave up 2 bases and J gave up 4 bases, with 11 bases separating them. The CDR3 consists of 15 residues. CDR3 coding DNA: TGTGCCAGCAGTTTACAGGGGGGTATCACCGGGGAGCTGTTTTTT. As protein: CASSLQGGITGELFF.

For this clonotype: Being one base from a much bigger clone, this may be a read error. The CDR3, as DNA: TGTGCCAGCAGGACTGCCGGGGACACTGAAGCTTTCTTT. It encodes CASRTAGDTEAFF. The chain couples TRBV7-2 to TRBJ1-1; D call uncertain. The length of the CDR3 is 13 residues. Germline lookup yields CDR1 SGHTA and CDR2 FQGNSA. V was clipped by 6 bases and J by 3 bases, with 11 bases between them.